This T cell receptor beta chain stems from a study of blood T cells in healthy people across ages. A second PCR of roughly 6 to 12 cycles used a sample-barcoded 5' primer and a J-beta primer mix. TCRdb fed the 5' RACE reads into MiXCR, producing one record per CDR3 protein. The table has around 1,500,000 distinct CDR3 sequences, approximately 28% seen once. Trimming left V 4 bases short and J 3 bases short, with 9 bases between. Per germline, CDR1 SQVTM and CDR2 ANQGSEA. The CDR3 has 13 residues. This receptor was obtained from a woman aged 25 to 45 in good health. The chain carries TRBV29-1 and TRBJ2-2; no clear D gene. Source material: blood. The CDR3 DNA reads TGCAGCGTTGCCTCGCCCTACACCGGGGAGCTGTTTTTT. It codes for CSVASPYTGELFF.